This T cell receptor beta chain was profiled in a study of T cell responses to AZD1222 COVID-19 vaccine (dated by TCRdb to about 2021). For the study in its entirety: TCR sequencing was performed for 230 to 250 trial participants, of whom about 210 were given two doses of AZD1222 and 26 were given two doses of MenACWY control vaccine. Enrollment into the trials was organized by age into subgroups of 18-55, 56-69 and 70-plus years, and those subgroups contained approximately 150, 30 and 60 TCR-sequenced participants, respectively.

The full study reports these points: Reportedly, almost half of the unique spike-specific TCRs recognized epitopes lying outside the regions that are mutated in the B.1.351 and B.1.1.7 variants. Most participants were white British and females outnumbered males, and the authors suggested that clonal diversity may have been underestimated. CD4 TCRs associated with the vaccine covered the entire spike protein, and the dominant responses were in regions 160-218 and 743-854. After two AZD1222 doses, spike-specific TCR breadth and depth were significantly higher than at day 0 and than in MenACWY recipients. Because no day 14 peak-response samples were available, the repertoires could be characterized only after the peak T cell response. Conclusions about previously exposed vaccinees are limited, since just a handful of AZD1222 recipients were seropositive for SARS-CoV-2 at baseline. The 56-69-year group was small, and its depth increase did not reach significance, likely because of low power.

The germline V gene encodes CDR1 SGHVS and CDR2 FQNEAQ. Reading from cysteine to phenylalanine, the CDR3 counts 12 amino acids. Just CDR3 DNA is preserved here, 36 bases in frame from base 1. V lost 1 base and J lost 4 bases; the stretch between them is 5 bases long. A note on this clone: Its recognized antigen is unknown. Base quality data are lacking; no much larger clone is found one base away.

The sample's time point, from its label and the paper: baseline before first vaccination. Read against the paper, the sample's treatment or condition label means: meningococcal conjugate vaccine given as trial control. Vaccinee samples were obtained from the UK trials COV001 and COV002, which included a single-blind randomized controlled phase 2/3 trial of AZD1222 (ChAdOx1 nCoV-19) in healthy adults. For TCRbeta chain sequencing, PBMC samples were collected from trial participants at day 0 and at day 28 after the second dose. The CDR3 regions of human TCRbeta chains were subjected to immunosequencing. The study's processing was this. TCRs in the repertoires were compared against a reference library of SARS-CoV-2-specific TCRs that had been generated with the MIRA antigen-specificity platform. Breadth meant the fraction of unique TCRs that were SARS-CoV-2-associated, whereas depth meant the fraction of total T cells that were SARS-CoV-2-associated. Using the MIRA data, each spike-specific TCR was mapped to the spike region that the TCR reacts to and placed in a CD4 or CD8 class. Log10-transformed breadth and depth values were compared by one-way ANOVA with Sidak's multiple comparisons tests. Drawn from immuneACCESS, this table holds only the in-frame rearrangements with V and J called that TCRdb kept. Clones are partly lost; checked studies trace under half to an unresolved V gene and leave the rest unexplained. For V, J and clone size, that table is used; D and trimming come from the DNA. The table for this sample lists 120,000 or so clones; 85% to 90% of them were counted only once. The ten largest make up around 10% of the sample.

This sequence originates from an adult in good health. The rearranged segments are TRBV7-8 and TRBJ2-7; the D gene identity is not certain. The sequenced sample was peripheral blood, obtained on day 0 of MenACWY control vaccination. CDR3 reads: CASSLVVYEQYF. Read as DNA, the sequence is TGTGCCAGCAGCTTAGTAGTGTACGAGCAGTACTTC.